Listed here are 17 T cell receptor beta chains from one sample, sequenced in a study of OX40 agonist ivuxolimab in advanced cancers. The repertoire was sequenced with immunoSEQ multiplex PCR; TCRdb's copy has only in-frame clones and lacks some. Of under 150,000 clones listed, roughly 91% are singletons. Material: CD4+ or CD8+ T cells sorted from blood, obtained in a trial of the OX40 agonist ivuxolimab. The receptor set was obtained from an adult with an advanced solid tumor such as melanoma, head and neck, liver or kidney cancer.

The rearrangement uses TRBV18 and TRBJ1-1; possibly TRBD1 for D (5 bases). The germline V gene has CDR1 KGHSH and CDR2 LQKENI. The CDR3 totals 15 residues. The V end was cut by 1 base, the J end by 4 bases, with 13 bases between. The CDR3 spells CASSPRGPGGTEAFF. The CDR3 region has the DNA TGTGCCAGCTCACCACGGGGCCCCGGGGGCACTGAAGCTTTCTTT.

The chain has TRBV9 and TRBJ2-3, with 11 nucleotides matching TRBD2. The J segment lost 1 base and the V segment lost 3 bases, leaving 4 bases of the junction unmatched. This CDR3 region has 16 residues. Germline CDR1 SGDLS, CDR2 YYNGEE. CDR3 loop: CASSAPSGGRTDTQYF. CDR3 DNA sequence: TGTGCCAGCAGCGCACCTAGCGGGGGGCGCACAGATACGCAGTATTTT.

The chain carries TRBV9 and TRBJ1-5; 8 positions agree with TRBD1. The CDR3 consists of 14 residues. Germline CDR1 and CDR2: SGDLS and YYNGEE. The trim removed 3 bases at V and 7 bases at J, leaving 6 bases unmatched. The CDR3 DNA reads TGTGCCAGCAGCGCCAGGGGGCTAGGGCAGCCCCAGCATTTT. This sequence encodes CASSARGLGQPQHF.

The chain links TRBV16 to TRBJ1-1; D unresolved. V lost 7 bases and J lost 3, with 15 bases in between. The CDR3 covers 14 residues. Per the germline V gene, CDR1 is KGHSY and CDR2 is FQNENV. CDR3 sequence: CASILSGAHTEAFF. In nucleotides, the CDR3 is TGTGCCAGCATCCTGAGTGGTGCCCACACTGAAGCTTTCTTT. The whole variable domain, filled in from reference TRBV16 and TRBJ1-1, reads GEEVAQTPKHLVRGEGQKAKLYCAPIKGHSYVFWYQQVLKNEFKFLISFQNENVFDETGMPKERFSAKCLPNSPCSLEIQATKLEDSAVYFCASILSGAHTEAFFGQGTRLTVV.

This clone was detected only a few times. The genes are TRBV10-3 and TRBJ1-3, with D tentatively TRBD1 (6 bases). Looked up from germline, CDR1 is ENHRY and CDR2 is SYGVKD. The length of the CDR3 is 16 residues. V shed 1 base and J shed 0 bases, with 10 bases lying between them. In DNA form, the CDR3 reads TGTGCCATCAGTGAGTTAGGGGGAGCCTCTGGAAACACCATATATTTT. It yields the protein CAISELGGASGNTIYF.

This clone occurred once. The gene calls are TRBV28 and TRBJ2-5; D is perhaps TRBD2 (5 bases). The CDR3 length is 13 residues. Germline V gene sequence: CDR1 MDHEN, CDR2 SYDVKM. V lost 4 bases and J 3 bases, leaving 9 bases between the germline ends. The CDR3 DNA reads TGTGCCAGCAGTTCGCGACTAAAAGAGACCCAGTACTTC. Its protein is CASSSRLKETQYF.

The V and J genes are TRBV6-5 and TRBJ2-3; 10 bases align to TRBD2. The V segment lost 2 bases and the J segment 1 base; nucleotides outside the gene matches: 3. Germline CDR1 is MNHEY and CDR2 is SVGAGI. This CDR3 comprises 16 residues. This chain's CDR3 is CASSYKAGGGTDTQYF. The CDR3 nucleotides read TGTGCCAGCAGTTACAAAGCGGGGGGGGGCACAGATACGCAGTATTTT.

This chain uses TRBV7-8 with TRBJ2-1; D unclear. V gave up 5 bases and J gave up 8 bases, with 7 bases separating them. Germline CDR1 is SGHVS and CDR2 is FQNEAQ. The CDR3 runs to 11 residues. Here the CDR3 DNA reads TGTGCCAGCAGCCATCAGTATGAGCAGTTCTTC. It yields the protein CASSHQYEQFF.

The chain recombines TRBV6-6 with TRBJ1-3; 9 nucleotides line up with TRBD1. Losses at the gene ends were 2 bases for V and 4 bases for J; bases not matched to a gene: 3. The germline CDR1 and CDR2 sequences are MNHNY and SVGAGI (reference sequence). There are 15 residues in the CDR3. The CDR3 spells CASSYPDRGGNTIYF. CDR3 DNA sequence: TGTGCCAGCAGTTACCCGGACAGGGGCGGAAACACCATATATTTT.

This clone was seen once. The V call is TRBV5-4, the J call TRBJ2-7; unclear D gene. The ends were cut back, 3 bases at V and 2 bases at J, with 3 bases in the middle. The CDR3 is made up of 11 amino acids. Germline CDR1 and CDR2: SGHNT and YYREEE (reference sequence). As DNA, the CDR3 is TGTGCCAGCAGCTCCCCCTACGAGCAGTACTTC. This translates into CASSSPYEQYF.

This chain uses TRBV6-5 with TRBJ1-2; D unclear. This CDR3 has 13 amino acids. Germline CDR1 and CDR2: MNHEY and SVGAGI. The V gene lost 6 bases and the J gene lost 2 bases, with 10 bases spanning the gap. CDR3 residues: CASSLHRNYGYTF. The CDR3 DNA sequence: TGTGCCAGCAGCCTGCATAGAAACTATGGCTACACCTTC.

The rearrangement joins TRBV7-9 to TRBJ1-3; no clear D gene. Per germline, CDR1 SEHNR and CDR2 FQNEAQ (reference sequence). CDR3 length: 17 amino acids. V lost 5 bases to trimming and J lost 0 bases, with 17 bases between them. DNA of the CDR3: TGTGCCAGCAGCCAGCGTGGTGGGTTAAGCTCTGGAAACACCATATATTTT. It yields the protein CASSQRGGLSSGNTIYF. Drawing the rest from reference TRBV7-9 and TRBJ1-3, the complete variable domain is DTGVSQNPRHKITKRGQNVTFRCDPISEHNRLYWYRQTLGQGPEFLTYFQNEAQLEKSRLLSDRFSAERPKGSFSTLEIQRTEQGDSAMYLCASSQRGGLSSGNTIYFGEGSWLTVV.

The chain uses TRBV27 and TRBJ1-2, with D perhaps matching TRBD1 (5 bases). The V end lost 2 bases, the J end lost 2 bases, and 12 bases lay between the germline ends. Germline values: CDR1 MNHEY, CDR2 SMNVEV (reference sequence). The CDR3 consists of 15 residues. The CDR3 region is CASSLRGPGNYGYTF. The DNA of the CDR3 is TGTGCCAGCAGTTTAAGGGGTCCAGGAAACTATGGCTACACCTTC.

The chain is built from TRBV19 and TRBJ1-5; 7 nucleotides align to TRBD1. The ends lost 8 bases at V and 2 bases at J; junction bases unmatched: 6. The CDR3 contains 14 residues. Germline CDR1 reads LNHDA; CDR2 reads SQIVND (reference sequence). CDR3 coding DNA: TGTGCCAGTTCCCGAACAGGGGGCAATCAGCCCCAGCATTTT. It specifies CASSRTGGNQPQHF.

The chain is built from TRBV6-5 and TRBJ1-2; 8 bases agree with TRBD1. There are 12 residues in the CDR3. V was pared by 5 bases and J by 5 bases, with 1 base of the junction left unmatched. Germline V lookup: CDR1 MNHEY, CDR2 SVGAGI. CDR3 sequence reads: CASSGQGYGYTF. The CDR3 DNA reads TGTGCCAGCAGTGGACAGGGATATGGCTACACCTTC.

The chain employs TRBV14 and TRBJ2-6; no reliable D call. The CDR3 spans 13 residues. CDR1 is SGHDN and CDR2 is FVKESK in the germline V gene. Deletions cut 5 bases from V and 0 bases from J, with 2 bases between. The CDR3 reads CASSSSGANVLTF. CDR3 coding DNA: TGTGCCAGCAGCTCCTCTGGGGCCAACGTCCTGACTTTC.

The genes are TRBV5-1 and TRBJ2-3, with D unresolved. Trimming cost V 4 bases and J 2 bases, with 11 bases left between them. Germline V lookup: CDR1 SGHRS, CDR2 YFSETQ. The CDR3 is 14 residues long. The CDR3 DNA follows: TGCGCCAGCAGCCCCCGGGCCCTCACAGATACGCAGTATTTT. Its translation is CASSPRALTDTQYF.